What follows are 5 T cell receptor beta chains derived from one specimen sequenced in a study of CD8+ T cells in alopecia areata. Following RNA extraction, reverse transcription yielded cDNA that acted as the sequencing template. Measured with immunoSEQ multiplex PCR; TCRdb has only the in-frame clones, and not every one. The table records approximately 82,000 clones, 45% to 60% of them present only once. Sequencing was done on a sample of NKG2D-high CD8+ T cells sorted from blood. These receptors were obtained from a human donor with alopecia areata.

The gene calls are TRBV7-8 and TRBJ2-1, with D possibly matching TRBD2 (6 bases). With 7 bases removed from V and 2 bases from J, the gap between germline ends came to 18 bases. CDR3 length equals 16 residues. Looked up from germline, CDR1 is SGHVS and CDR2 is FQNEAQ. The CDR3 loop is CASTPGRSPTYNEQFF. DNA for the CDR3: TGTGCCAGCACCCCAGGGAGGTCCCCTACCTACAATGAGCAGTTCTTC.

The chain recombines TRBV25-1 with TRBJ2-7, with a weak D call TRBD2 (5 bases). The CDR3 runs to 13 residues. Looked up from germline, CDR1 is MGHDK and CDR2 is SYGVNS. V was clipped by 8 bases and J by 0 bases, with 11 bases between them. CDR3 sequence reads: CASATGSSYEQYF. CDR3 nucleotide sequence: TGTGCCAGCGCGACGGGGAGCTCCTACGAGCAGTACTTC.

This chain connects TRBV7-9 to TRBJ2-2, with a tentative D call TRBD1 (6 bases). CDR1 SEHNR and CDR2 FQNEAQ come from the germline V gene (reference sequence). This CDR3 spans 15 amino acids. The ends were cut back, 4 bases at V and 1 base at J, with 10 bases in the middle. Here the CDR3 DNA reads TGTGCCAGCAGCTCCCAGGACAGGAACACCGGGGAGCTGTTTTTT. Residues: CASSSQDRNTGELFF.

This clone turned up a few times. This chain joins TRBV29-1 and TRBJ2-7, with 10 bases fitting TRBD1. With 6 bases clipped from V and 2 bases from J, the junction kept 4 bases outside the gene matches. This CDR3 has 13 residues. Germline lookup yields CDR1 SQVTM and CDR2 ANQGSEA. The CDR3 is CSVAGTGAYEQYF. The CDR3 bases are TGCAGCGTAGCCGGGACAGGGGCCTACGAGCAGTACTTC.

The chain couples TRBV30 to TRBJ2-7, with D possibly matching TRBD1 (5 bases). The CDR3 runs to 13 residues. Germline CDR1 reads GTSNPN; CDR2 reads SVGIG (reference sequence). The V end was cut by 0 bases, the J end by 4 bases, with 10 bases between. CDR3 region: CAWSVDSQYEQYF. CDR3 bases: TGTGCCTGGAGTGTAGACAGTCAATACGAGCAGTACTTC.